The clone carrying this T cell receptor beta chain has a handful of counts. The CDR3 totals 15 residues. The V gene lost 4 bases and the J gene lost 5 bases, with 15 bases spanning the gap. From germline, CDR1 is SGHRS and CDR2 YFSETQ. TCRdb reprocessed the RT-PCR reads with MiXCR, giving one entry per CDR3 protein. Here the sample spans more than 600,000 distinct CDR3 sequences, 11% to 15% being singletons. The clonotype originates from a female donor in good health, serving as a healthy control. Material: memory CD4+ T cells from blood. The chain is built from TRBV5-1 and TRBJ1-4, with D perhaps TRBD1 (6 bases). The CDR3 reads CASSQSRGENEKLFF. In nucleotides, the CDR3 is TGCGCCAGCAGCCAATCCAGGGGAGAAAATGAAAAACTGTTTTTT.